This record covers a single TCR beta chain. Antigen: not known. The germline V gene encodes CDR1 LGHNA and CDR2 YNFKEQ. The ends lost 1 base at V and 7 bases at J; junction bases unmatched: 12. CDR3 length: 17 amino acids. The data stem from a study of vaccination effects on CD4 cells after COVID-19. The authors isolated CD4+ T cells after less than eleven days of culture. The table came from immunoSEQ multiplex PCR; TCRdb's copy has only in-frame clones and leaves some out. The repertoire holds tens of thousands of clones, with about two thirds as singletons. This TCR came from a human donor who received a COVID-19 vaccine. The chain has TRBV4-2 and TRBJ2-3; TRBD2 matches 9 bases. The sample consisted of CD4+ T cells from PBMCs cultured without peptide, taken before COVID-19 vaccination. DNA for the CDR3: TGTGCCAGCAGCCAAGCCCCTTGGGCGGGGGGGCTGAATACGCAGTATTTT. Protein product: CASSQAPWAGGLNTQYF.